The 23 T cell receptor beta chains below come from one sample, sequenced in a study of siplizumab effects on memory and regulatory T cells. Sequencing used immunoSEQ multiplex PCR; TCRdb keeps in-frame clones, though not all of them. The repertoire holds about 120,000 clones, with around 95% as singletons. The sample comprised non-Treg CD4+ T cells sorted from blood. All receptors derive from a human donor in good health.

The chain combines TRBV5-5 with TRBJ1-1; D is undetermined. V lost 0 bases to trimming and J lost 6 bases, with 12 bases between them. Germline-derived CDR1 and CDR2 are SGHKS and YYEKEE (reference sequence). CDR3 length equals 14 residues. The CDR3 nucleotides read TGTGCCAGCAGCTTGGCCCCCCGCAGCCCTGAAGCTTTCTTT. Protein sequence: CASSLAPRSPEAFF.

The V call is TRBV14, the J call TRBJ2-7; 8 bases are a match to TRBD2. CDR1 and CDR2 (germline): SGHDN, FVKESK. The CDR3 consists of 15 residues. Trimming cost V 3 bases and J 0 bases; bases outside gene matches: 4. The CDR3 spells CASSQSTSGSYEQYF. For the CDR3, the DNA is TGTGCCAGCAGCCAGTCCACTAGCGGCTCCTACGAGCAGTACTTC.

The chain joins TRBV7-2 to TRBJ2-7, with 8 bases identical to TRBD1. V lost 6 bases, J lost 5 bases, and 6 bases stayed unmatched. Germline V gene lookup returns CDR1 SGHTA and CDR2 FQGNSA. The CDR3 covers 13 residues. For the CDR3, the DNA is TGTGCCAGCAGTCCCGGACAGGGCGACGAGCAGTACTTC. Protein: CASSPGQGDEQYF.

The genes are TRBV20-1 and TRBJ2-3; D unresolved. V was clipped by 6 bases and J by 5 bases, with 9 bases between them. CDR1 is DFQATT and CDR2 is SNEGSKA in the germline V gene (reference sequence). The CDR3 sequence is 11 residues long. The CDR3 region has the DNA TGCAGTGCGCTATTGGGAGATACGCAGTATTTT. Protein: CSALLGDTQYF.

V and J are TRBV4-1 and TRBJ1-2; 10 nucleotides line up with TRBD1. CDR3 length: 15 residues. The germline V gene encodes CDR1 MGHRA and CDR2 YSYEKL. The V segment lost 1 base and the J segment 8 bases; nucleotides outside the gene matches: 7. The CDR3, as DNA: TGCGCCAGCAGCCAAGCTCCGGGACAGGGGATCGGCTACACCTTC. This translates into CASSQAPGQGIGYTF.

The chain employs TRBV14 and TRBJ2-7, with 9 bases that match TRBD2. Per germline, CDR1 SGHDN and CDR2 FVKESK. The ends lost 8 bases at V and 0 bases at J; junction bases unmatched: 11. The CDR3 is 16 amino acids. CDR3 nucleotide sequence: TGTGCCAGCCGGCCCTTGAGCGGGGGGCCCTCCTACGAGCAGTACTTC. Amino acid sequence: CASRPLSGGPSYEQYF.

The chain is built from TRBV19 and TRBJ1-6, with a possible D match to TRBD1 (6 bases). The V and J ends lost 5 bases and 8 bases respectively, with 16 bases between them. The CDR3 covers 15 residues. CDR1 is LNHDA, CDR2 SQIVND, per germline (reference sequence). CDR3 nucleotides: TGTGCCAGTAGTCCCTACTGGGGGCAAGATTCACCCCTCCACTTT. Translation gives CASSPYWGQDSPLHF.

V gene TRBV6-1 combines with J gene TRBJ1-2, with 7 bases lining up with TRBD1. CDR1 is MNHNS and CDR2 is SASEGT in the germline V gene. The CDR3 covers 12 residues. J was trimmed by 7 bases and V by 9 bases; bases with no gene match: 8. Written as DNA, the CDR3 is TGTGCCAGTGACAGGGACTCCCTTGGCTACACCTTC. This translates into CASDRDSLGYTF.

V and J are TRBV2 and TRBJ2-7; 10 bases align to TRBD2. The CDR3 covers 15 residues. CDR1 is SNHLY and CDR2 is FYNNEI in the germline V gene. Trimming cost V 3 bases and J 5 bases; bases outside gene matches: 7. This chain's CDR3 is CASSERGLAAHEQYF. The CDR3 DNA reads as TGTGCCAGCAGTGAGCGCGGACTAGCGGCCCACGAGCAGTACTTC.

This clone was counted a few times. J is TRBJ1-6 and V is TRBV2; D unresolved. In germline, CDR1 is SNHLY, CDR2 FYNNEI. Trimming cost V 1 base and J 10 bases, with 14 bases left between them. The CDR3 contains 15 residues. The DNA of the CDR3 is TGTGCCAGCAGTGAAGAAGGTGGGCAGTTCTCACCCCTCCACTTT. It codes for CASSEEGGQFSPLHF.

The chain has TRBV28 and TRBJ2-2; D unclear. Germline-derived CDR1 and CDR2 are MDHEN and SYDVKM. The CDR3 has 15 amino acids. The V gene lost 7 bases and the J gene lost 4 bases, with 16 bases spanning the gap. DNA of the CDR3: TGTGCCAGCAAGGAATACCGTACCTCCACCGGGGAGCTGTTTTTT. Translation: CASKEYRTSTGELFF.

The chain uses TRBV7-2 and TRBJ2-2; D perhaps matches TRBD1 (5 bases). The germline CDR1 and CDR2 sequences are SGHTA and FQGNSA. The CDR3 runs 15 residues. V was trimmed by 4 bases and J by 1 base, leaving 10 bases between them. The CDR3 sequence: CASSSDSRNTGELFF. In nucleotides, the CDR3 is TGTGCCAGCAGCTCCGACAGCCGGAACACCGGGGAGCTGTTTTTT.

The V and J genes are TRBV10-3 and TRBJ1-1; 9 nucleotides agree with TRBD1. In germline, CDR1 is ENHRY, CDR2 SYGVKD. V gave up 6 bases and J gave up 4 bases; unmatched junction bases: 6. The CDR3 runs 14 residues. The CDR3 is CAIRLGQGTTEAFF. CDR3 nucleotides: TGTGCCATCAGGCTCGGACAGGGGACCACTGAAGCTTTCTTT.

V usage is TRBV28 and J usage is TRBJ1-5; D might be TRBD1 (6 bases). The CDR3 runs to 15 residues. V was pared by 5 bases and J by 2 bases, with 13 bases between. Germline V gene data show CDR1 as MDHEN and CDR2 as SYDVKM. The CDR3 nucleotides read TGTGCCAGCAGTCCGGGCAGGGGCGGCAATCAGCCCCAGCATTTT. Protein: CASSPGRGGNQPQHF.

The chain joins TRBV5-1 to TRBJ1-4; the match to TRBD1 covers 9 bases. The germline V gene encodes CDR1 SGHRS and CDR2 YFSETQ. This CDR3 has 16 residues. J lost 8 bases, V lost 1 base, and 9 bases had no gene match. CDR3 loop: CASSLSPGTGKEKLFF. The CDR3 nucleotides read TGCGCCAGCAGCTTGTCCCCCGGGACAGGGAAGGAAAAACTGTTTTTT.

V is TRBV7-2 and J is TRBJ1-2, with D tentatively TRBD1 (6 bases). The V end was cut by 7 bases, the J end by 8 bases, with 20 bases between. CDR3 size: 14 residues. Germline V lookup: CDR1 SGHTA, CDR2 FQGNSA. The chain's CDR3 is CASNLQGLGGGYTF. The CDR3 region has the DNA TGTGCCAGCAACCTCCAGGGGTTGGGAGGGGGCTACACCTTC.

This rearrangement joins TRBV9 to TRBJ2-7; perhaps D is TRBD1 or TRBD2 (5 bases each). This CDR3 has 14 residues. V lost 4 bases and J lost 5, with 16 bases in between. Germline assignment: CDR1 SGDLS and CDR2 YYNGEE. The CDR3 DNA sequence: TGTGCCAGCAGCACCAGGCCCGGGGCGGACGAGCAGTACTTC. Amino acid sequence: CASSTRPGADEQYF.

V usage is TRBV6-4 and J usage is TRBJ2-3; 12 bases are shared with TRBD1. The junction had 12 bases not matched to a gene; V was cut back by 7 bases and J by 1 base. This CDR3 has 18 amino acids. Per the germline V gene, CDR1 is MRHNA and CDR2 is SNTAGT. CDR3 in amino acids: CASKRGQGATTCTDTQYF. CDR3 bases: TGTGCCAGCAAACGGGGACAGGGGGCGACGACCTGCACAGATACGCAGTATTTT.

The CDR3 DNA reads TGTGCCAGCAAACCCGAGCAGGGGTCCAATCAGCCCCAGCATTTT. The encoded protein is CASKPEQGSNQPQHF. V usage is TRBV6-5 and J usage is TRBJ1-5, with TRBD1 as a possible D gene (6 bases). Looked up from germline, CDR1 is MNHEY and CDR2 is SVGAGI. This CDR3 is 15 amino acids long. The ends were cut back, 7 bases at V and 3 bases at J, with 16 bases in the middle.

The chain uses TRBV27 and TRBJ1-5; D ambiguous. This CDR3 spans 12 amino acids. Trimming stripped 5 bases from V and 4 bases from J, with 6 bases between. Germline loops: CDR1 MNHEY, CDR2 SMNVEV (reference sequence). CDR3 loop: CASSNTNQPQHF. CDR3 sequence (DNA): TGTGCCAGCAGTAATACTAATCAGCCCCAGCATTTT.

This chain joins TRBV7-9 and TRBJ2-5; 14 bases map to TRBD2. Germline lookup yields CDR1 SEHNR and CDR2 FQNEAQ (reference sequence). Germline trimming cut 5 bases from V and 3 bases from J; bases unmatched to any gene: 2. The CDR3 has 15 amino acids. The CDR3 coding sequence is TGTGCCAGCAGCCAGGGACTAGCGGGGGAAGAGACCCAGTACTTC. It translates to CASSQGLAGEETQYF.

In DNA, the CDR3 is TGTGCCAGTAGAGGTAATGGAGATGAAAAACTGTTTTTT. Translation gives CASRGNGDEKLFF. The V and J genes are TRBV19 and TRBJ1-4; D gene uncertain. Germline V gene sequence: CDR1 LNHDA, CDR2 SQIVND (reference sequence). The CDR3 has 13 amino acids. The V gene lost 6 bases and the J gene lost 6 bases, with 11 bases spanning the gap. Full variable domain (outside the CDR3, taken from reference TRBV19 and TRBJ1-4): DGGITQSPKYLFRKEGQNVTLSCEQNLNHDAMYWYRQDPGQGLRLIYYSQIVNDFQKGDIAEGYSVSREKKESFPLTVTSAQKNPTAFYLCASRGNGDEKLFFGSGTQLSVL.

This CDR3 is CASGKGVGADTQYF. Here the CDR3 DNA reads TGTGCTAGTGGAAAAGGGGTGGGCGCAGATACGCAGTATTTT. V usage is TRBV12-5 and J usage is TRBJ2-3, with D possibly matching TRBD1 (5 bases). The CDR3 runs to 14 residues. CDR1 is LGHNT, CDR2 FRNRAP, per germline. V lost 6 bases and J lost 4, with 14 bases in between.